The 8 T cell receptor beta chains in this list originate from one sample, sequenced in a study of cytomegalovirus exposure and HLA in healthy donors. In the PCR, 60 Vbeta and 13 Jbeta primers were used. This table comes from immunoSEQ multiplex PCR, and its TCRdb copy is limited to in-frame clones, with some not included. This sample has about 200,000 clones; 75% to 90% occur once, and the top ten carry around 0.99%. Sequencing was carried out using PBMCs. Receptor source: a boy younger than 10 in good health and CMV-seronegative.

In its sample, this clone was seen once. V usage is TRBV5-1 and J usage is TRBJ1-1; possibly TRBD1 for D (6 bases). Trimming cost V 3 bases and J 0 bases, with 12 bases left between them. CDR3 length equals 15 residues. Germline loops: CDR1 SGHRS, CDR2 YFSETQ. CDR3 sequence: CASSSYRDMNTEAFF. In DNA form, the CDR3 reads TGCGCCAGCAGCTCTTACAGGGATATGAACACTGAAGCTTTCTTT.

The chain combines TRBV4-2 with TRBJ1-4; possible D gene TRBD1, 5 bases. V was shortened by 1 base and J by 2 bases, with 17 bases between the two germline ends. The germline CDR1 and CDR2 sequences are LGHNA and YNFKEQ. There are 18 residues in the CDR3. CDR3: CASSQAGGERATNEKLFF. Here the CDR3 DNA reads TGTGCCAGCAGCCAAGCGGGGGGGGAGAGGGCTACTAATGAAAAACTGTTTTTT.

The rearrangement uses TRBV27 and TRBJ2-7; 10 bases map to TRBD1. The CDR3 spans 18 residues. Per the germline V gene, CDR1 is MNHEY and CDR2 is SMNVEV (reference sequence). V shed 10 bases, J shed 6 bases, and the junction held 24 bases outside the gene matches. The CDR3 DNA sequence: TGTGCCATCCCTCGTAGGCTCCCGGGGGACAGGGGTGGGGGCGAGCAGTACTTC. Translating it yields CAIPRRLPGDRGGGEQYF.

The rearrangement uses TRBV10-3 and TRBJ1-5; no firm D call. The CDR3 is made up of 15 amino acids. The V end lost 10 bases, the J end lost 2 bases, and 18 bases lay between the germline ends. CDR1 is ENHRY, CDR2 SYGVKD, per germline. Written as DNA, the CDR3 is TGTGCCACCGCAAGGCAGGTGGCCGGCAATCAGCCCCAGCATTTT. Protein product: CATARQVAGNQPQHF.

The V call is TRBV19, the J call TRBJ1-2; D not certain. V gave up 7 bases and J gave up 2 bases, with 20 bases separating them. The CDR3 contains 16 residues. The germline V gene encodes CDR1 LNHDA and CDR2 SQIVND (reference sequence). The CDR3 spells CASTRAGTTGNYGYTF. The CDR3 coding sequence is TGTGCCAGTACACGCGCGGGAACCACTGGGAACTATGGCTACACCTTC.

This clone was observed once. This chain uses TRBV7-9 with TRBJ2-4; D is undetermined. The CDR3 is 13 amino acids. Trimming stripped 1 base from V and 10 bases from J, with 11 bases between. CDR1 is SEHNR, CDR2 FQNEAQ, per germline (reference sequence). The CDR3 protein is CASSLGVTGIQYF. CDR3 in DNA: TGTGCCAGCAGCTTAGGGGTGACTGGGATTCAGTACTTC.

CDR3 sequence reads: CASSERGLLNEQFF. The CDR3 DNA is TGTGCCAGCAGTGAAAGAGGCCTCTTAAATGAGCAGTTCTTC. The rearrangement uses TRBV6-1 and TRBJ2-1; D uncertain. Trimming took off 2 bases at V and 7 bases at J, with 12 bases between the two ends. This CDR3 is 14 amino acids long. The germline gives CDR1 MNHNS, CDR2 SASEGT.

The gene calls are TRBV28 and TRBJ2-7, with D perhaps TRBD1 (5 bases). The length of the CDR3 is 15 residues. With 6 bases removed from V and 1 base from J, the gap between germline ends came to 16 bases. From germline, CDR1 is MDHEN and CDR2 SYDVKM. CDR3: CASRPPGLGSYEQYF. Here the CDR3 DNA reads TGTGCCAGCAGACCACCAGGGTTAGGATCCTACGAGCAGTACTTC.